The 14 T cell receptor beta chains in this list originate from one sample, sequenced in a study of siplizumab effects on memory and regulatory T cells. Assay: immunoSEQ multiplex PCR; the TCRdb copy retains only in-frame clones and omits some. Altogether about 94,000 clones are present, 94% being singletons, with the ten largest covering around 0.31%. Sequenced sample: non-Treg CD4+ T cells sorted from blood. These TCRs come from a human donor in good health.

The V call is TRBV18, the J call TRBJ2-5, with 13 bases that match TRBD2. V shed 3 bases and J 3 bases; nucleotides not matched to a gene: 7. The CDR3 spans 17 residues. Germline CDR1 KGHSH, CDR2 LQKENI. The DNA for the CDR3 is TGTGCCAGCTCACCGATCCGACTAGCGGGAGGAGAAGAGACCCAGTACTTC. Translation: CASSPIRLAGGEETQYF.

The CDR3 loop is CASSPDPTGPNTEAFF. CDR3 sequence (DNA): TGCGCCAGCAGCCCCGACCCGACAGGCCCAAACACTGAAGCTTTCTTT. This chain uses TRBV5-1 with TRBJ1-1; TRBD1 might be the D (6 bases). The germline gives CDR1 SGHRS, CDR2 YFSETQ. The CDR3 contains 16 residues. Trimming stripped 4 bases from V and 2 bases from J, with 18 bases between. Filled out from reference TRBV5-1 and TRBJ1-1, the complete variable domain reads KAGVTQTPRYLIKTRGQQVTLSCSPISGHRSVSWYQQTPGQGLQFLFEYFSETQRNKGNFPGRFSGRQFSNSRSEMNVSTLELGDSALYLCASSPDPTGPNTEAFFGQGTRLTVV.

As to this clone: Compared with germline, one end of the junction differs, possibly owing to a read error. V is TRBV5-1 and J is TRBJ2-7; D may be TRBD1 or TRBD2 (5 bases each). The CDR3 runs 15 residues. The V gene's germline CDR1 is SGHRS and CDR2 YFSETQ. DNA of the CDR3: TGCGCCAGCAGCTTGGTTGGGACGTCCTCCCACGAGCAGTACTTC. Translation: CASSLVGTSSHEQYF.

The chain joins TRBV7-3 to TRBJ1-2, with a possible D match to TRBD1 (5 bases). V was clipped by 5 bases and J by 4 bases, with 8 bases between them. This CDR3 is 12 amino acids long. Germline CDR1 and CDR2: SGHTA and FQGTGA. This chain's CDR3 is CASSGAGYGYTF. The CDR3 DNA reads as TGTGCCAGCAGCGGGGCTGGCTATGGCTACACCTTC.

This chain connects TRBV19 to TRBJ1-2; D possibly corresponds to TRBD1 (6 bases). The germline V gene encodes CDR1 LNHDA and CDR2 SQIVND (reference sequence). The CDR3 extends over 11 amino acids. Trimming stripped 7 bases from V and 7 bases from J, with 10 bases between. This CDR3 is CASMTGAGYTF. DNA for the CDR3: TGTGCCAGTATGACGGGGGCTGGCTACACCTTC.

The V call is TRBV5-1, the J call TRBJ2-3; D unclear. The length of the CDR3 is 12 residues. Trimming took off 0 bases at V and 6 bases at J, with 5 bases between the two ends. Germline values: CDR1 SGHRS, CDR2 YFSETQ. Written as DNA, the CDR3 is TGCGCCAGCAGCTTGGACCTCGATACGCAGTATTTT. Its translation is CASSLDLDTQYF. Filled out from reference TRBV5-1 and TRBJ2-3, the complete variable domain reads KAGVTQTPRYLIKTRGQQVTLSCSPISGHRSVSWYQQTPGQGLQFLFEYFSETQRNKGNFPGRFSGRQFSNSRSEMNVSTLELGDSALYLCASSLDLDTQYFGPGTRLTVL.

The chain has TRBV25-1 and TRBJ1-5; the D is unclear. This CDR3 is 17 amino acids long. CDR1 and CDR2 from the germline V gene are MGHDK and SYGVNS. Between the trimmed V and J ends, which lost 2 bases and 4 bases, there was a span of 18 bases. The CDR3 region is CASSEAHGWRGNQPQHF. In nucleotides, the CDR3 is TGTGCCAGCAGTGAAGCTCATGGGTGGCGGGGAAATCAGCCCCAGCATTTT.

V is TRBV5-1 and J is TRBJ2-3; weak D call: TRBD1 (7 bases). Trimming took off 4 bases at V and 4 bases at J, with 16 bases between the two ends. The CDR3 is made up of 15 amino acids. Germline CDR1 and CDR2: SGHRS and YFSETQ. As DNA, the CDR3 is TGCGCCAGCAGCGGGGGGACAGTATTCCCAGATACGCAGTATTTT. It encodes CASSGGTVFPDTQYF.

Only one count was recorded for this clone. This chain uses TRBV7-2 with TRBJ2-2, with D possibly being TRBD2 (6 bases). Trimming removed 4 bases at V and 6 bases at J, with 15 bases between. Germline V gives CDR1 SGHTA, CDR2 FQGNSA. The CDR3 runs to 15 residues. CDR3 in DNA: TGTGCCAGCAGCTGGACTAATCAGGGCCCCGGGGAGCTGTTTTTT. Translating it yields CASSWTNQGPGELFF. The whole variable domain, remainder taken from reference TRBV7-2 and TRBJ2-2, is GAGVSQSPSNKVTEKGKDVELRCDPISGHTALYWYRQSLGQGLEFLIYFQGNSAPDKSGLPSDRFSAERTGGSVSTLTIQRTQQEDSAVYLCASSWTNQGPGELFFGEGSRLTVL.

This chain uses TRBV15 with TRBJ2-1; 8 positions match TRBD2. Germline V gives CDR1 LNHNV, CDR2 YYDKDF (reference sequence). This CDR3 contains 15 residues. V gave up 1 base and J gave up 6 bases; unmatched junction bases: 5. For the CDR3, the DNA is TGTGCCACCAGCAGAGGGGGCGGGGGGCCCAATGAGCAGTTCTTC. It codes for CATSRGGGGPNEQFF.

The chain employs TRBV7-2 and TRBJ1-2, with D hard to call. V lost 2 bases and J 4 bases, leaving 20 bases between the germline ends. Germline V CDR1 and CDR2: SGHTA, FQGNSA. CDR3 length: 17 residues. As DNA, the CDR3 is TGTGCCAGCAGCTTAAGTAGTATCCGCGCCCGGATCTATGGCTACACCTTC. Translated, it gives CASSLSSIRARIYGYTF. Filled out from reference TRBV7-2 and TRBJ1-2, the complete variable domain reads GAGVSQSPSNKVTEKGKDVELRCDPISGHTALYWYRQSLGQGLEFLIYFQGNSAPDKSGLPSDRFSAERTGGSVSTLTIQRTQQEDSAVYLCASSLSSIRARIYGYTFGSGTRLTVV.

This chain connects TRBV5-1 to TRBJ1-2, with 11 nucleotides matching TRBD1. This CDR3 is 15 amino acids long. CDR1 and CDR2 from the germline V gene are SGHRS and YFSETQ. The junction had 6 bases not matched to a gene; V was cut back by 1 base and J by 7 bases. The DNA for the CDR3 is TGCGCCAGCAGCTTGAACGGACAGGGGGCGATTGGCTACACCTTC. As protein: CASSLNGQGAIGYTF.

A note on this clone: Other DNA sequences of this sample code for an identical CDR3. CDR3 sequence reads: CAWRHLDAASTDTQYF. The CDR3 region has the DNA TGTGCCTGGAGGCATCTCGACGCAGCTAGCACAGATACGCAGTATTTT. The rearrangement joins TRBV30 to TRBJ2-3; D not certain. With 3 bases removed from V and 0 bases from J, the gap between germline ends came to 16 bases. Per germline, CDR1 GTSNPN and CDR2 SVGIG (reference sequence). This CDR3 is built from 16 residues.

Here the CDR3 reads CASSFSPVAGGNEQYF. For the CDR3, the DNA is TGTGCCAGCAGCTTCTCCCCCGTTGCTGGGGGTAACGAGCAGTACTTC. The V call is TRBV5-5, the J call TRBJ2-7; D is perhaps TRBD1 or TRBD2 (5 bases each). CDR1 SGHKS and CDR2 YYEKEE come from the germline V gene (reference sequence). V was shortened by 2 bases and J by 5 bases, with 20 bases between the two germline ends. The CDR3 consists of 16 residues. The variable domain in full, with the rest retrieved from reference TRBV5-5 and TRBJ2-7, is DAGVTQSPTHLIKTRGQQVTLRCSPISGHKSVSWYQQVLGQGPQFIFQYYEKEERGRGNFPDRFSARQFPNYSSELNVNALLLGDSALYLCASSFSPVAGGNEQYFGPGTRLTVT.